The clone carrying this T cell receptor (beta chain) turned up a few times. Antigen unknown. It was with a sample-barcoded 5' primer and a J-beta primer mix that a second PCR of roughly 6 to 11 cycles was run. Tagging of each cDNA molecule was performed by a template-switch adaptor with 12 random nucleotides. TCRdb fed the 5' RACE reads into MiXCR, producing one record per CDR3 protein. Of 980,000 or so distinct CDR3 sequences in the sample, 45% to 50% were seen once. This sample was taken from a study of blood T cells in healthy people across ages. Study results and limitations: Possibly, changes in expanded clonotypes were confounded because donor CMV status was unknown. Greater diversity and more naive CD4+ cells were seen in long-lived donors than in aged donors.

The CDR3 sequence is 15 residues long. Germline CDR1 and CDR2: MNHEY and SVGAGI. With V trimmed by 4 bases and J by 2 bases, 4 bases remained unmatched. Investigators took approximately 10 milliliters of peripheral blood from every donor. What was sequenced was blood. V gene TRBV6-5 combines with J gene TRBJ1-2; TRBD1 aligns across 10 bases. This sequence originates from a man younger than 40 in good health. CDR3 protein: CASSSRTGGNYGYTF. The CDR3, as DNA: TGTGCCAGCAGTTCCCGGACAGGGGGGAACTATGGCTACACCTTC.